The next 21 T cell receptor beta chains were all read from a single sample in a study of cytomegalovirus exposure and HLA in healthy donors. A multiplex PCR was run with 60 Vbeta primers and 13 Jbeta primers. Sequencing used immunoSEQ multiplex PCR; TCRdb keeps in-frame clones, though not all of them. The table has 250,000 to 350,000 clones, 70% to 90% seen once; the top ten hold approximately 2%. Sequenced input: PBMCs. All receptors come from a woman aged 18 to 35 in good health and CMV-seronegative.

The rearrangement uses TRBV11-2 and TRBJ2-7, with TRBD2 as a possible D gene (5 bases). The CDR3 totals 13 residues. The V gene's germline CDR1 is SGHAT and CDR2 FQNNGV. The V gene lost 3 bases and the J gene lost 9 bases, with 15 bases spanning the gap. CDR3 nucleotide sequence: TGTGCCAGCAGCTTCCACGAGGGCGGTGGGCAGTACTTC. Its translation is CASSFHEGGGQYF.

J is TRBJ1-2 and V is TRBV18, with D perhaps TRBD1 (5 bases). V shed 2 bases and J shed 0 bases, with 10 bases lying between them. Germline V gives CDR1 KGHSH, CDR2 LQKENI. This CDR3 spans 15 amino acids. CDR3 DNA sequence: TGTGCCAGCTCACCAGGGGCCTCCCCTAACTATGGCTACACCTTC. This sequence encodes CASSPGASPNYGYTF.

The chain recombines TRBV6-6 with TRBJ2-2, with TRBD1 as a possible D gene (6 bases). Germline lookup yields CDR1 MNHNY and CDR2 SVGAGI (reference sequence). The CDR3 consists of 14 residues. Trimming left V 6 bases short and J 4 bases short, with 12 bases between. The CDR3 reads CASRQGWATGELFF. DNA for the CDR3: TGTGCCAGCAGACAGGGTTGGGCCACCGGGGAGCTGTTTTTT.

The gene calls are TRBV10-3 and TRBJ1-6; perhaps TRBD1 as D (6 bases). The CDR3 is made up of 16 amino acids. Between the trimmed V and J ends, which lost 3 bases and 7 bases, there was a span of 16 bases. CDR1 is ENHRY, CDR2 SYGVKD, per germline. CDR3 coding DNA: TGTGCCATCAGTGATCGAACCACAGGGTGGAATTCACCCCTCCACTTT. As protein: CAISDRTTGWNSPLHF.

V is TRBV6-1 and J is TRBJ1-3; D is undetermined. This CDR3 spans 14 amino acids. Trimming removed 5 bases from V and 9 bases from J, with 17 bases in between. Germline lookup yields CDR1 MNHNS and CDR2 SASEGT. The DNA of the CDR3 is TGTGCCAGCAGTCCCTCGGGTAGCGGCGGCACCATATATTTT. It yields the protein CASSPSGSGGTIYF.

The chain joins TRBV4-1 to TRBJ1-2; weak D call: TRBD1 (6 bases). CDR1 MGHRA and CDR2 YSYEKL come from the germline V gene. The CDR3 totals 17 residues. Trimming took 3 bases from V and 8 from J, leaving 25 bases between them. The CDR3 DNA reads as TGCGCCAGCAGCCAGACCTCCCCAGGGGTAGGGTCGTGGGGCTACACCTTC. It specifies CASSQTSPGVGSWGYTF.

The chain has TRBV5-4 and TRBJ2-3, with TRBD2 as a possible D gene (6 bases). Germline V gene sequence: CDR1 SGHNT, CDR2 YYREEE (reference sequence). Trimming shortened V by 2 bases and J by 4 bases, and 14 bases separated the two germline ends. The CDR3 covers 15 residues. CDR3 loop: CASSFGGIRSDTQYF. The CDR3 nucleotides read TGTGCCAGCAGCTTTGGGGGGATTAGGTCAGATACGCAGTATTTT.

CDR3 residues: CASSPPTRRAQETQYF. In nucleotides, the CDR3 is TGTGCCAGCAGTCCCCCTACTAGAAGGGCCCAAGAGACCCAGTACTTC. The V and J genes are TRBV6-6 and TRBJ2-5, with D possibly matching TRBD2 (5 bases). Deletions cut 5 bases from V and 1 base from J, with 17 bases between. Germline lookup yields CDR1 MNHNY and CDR2 SVGAGI (reference sequence). This CDR3 has 16 residues.

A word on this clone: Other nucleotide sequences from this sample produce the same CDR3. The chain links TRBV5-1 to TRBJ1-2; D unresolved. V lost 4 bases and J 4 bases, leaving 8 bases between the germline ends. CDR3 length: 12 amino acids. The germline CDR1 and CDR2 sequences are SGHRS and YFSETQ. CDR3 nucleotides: TGCGCCAGCAGCCCCGGTGGCTATGGCTACACCTTC. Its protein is CASSPGGYGYTF.

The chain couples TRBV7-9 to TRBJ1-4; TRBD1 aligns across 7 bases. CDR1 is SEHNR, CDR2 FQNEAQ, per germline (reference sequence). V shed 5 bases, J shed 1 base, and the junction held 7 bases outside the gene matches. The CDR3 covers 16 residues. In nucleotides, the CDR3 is TGTGCCAGCAGCACCGACAGGGCTGAAACTAATGAAAAACTGTTTTTT. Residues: CASSTDRAETNEKLFF.

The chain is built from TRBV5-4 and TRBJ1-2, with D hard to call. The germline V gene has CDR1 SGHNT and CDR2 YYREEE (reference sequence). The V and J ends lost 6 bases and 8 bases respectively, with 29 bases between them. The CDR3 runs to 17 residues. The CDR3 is CASNIEPPSRGSQGYTF. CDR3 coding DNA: TGTGCCAGCAACATCGAACCCCCGAGTCGGGGAAGTCAAGGCTACACCTTC.

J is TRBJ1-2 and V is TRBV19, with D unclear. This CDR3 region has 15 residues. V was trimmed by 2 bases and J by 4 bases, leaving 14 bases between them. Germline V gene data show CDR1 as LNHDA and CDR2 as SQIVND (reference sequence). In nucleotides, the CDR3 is TGTGCCAGTAGTATACGAGGGCTTCATCTCTATGGCTACACCTTC. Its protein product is CASSIRGLHLYGYTF.

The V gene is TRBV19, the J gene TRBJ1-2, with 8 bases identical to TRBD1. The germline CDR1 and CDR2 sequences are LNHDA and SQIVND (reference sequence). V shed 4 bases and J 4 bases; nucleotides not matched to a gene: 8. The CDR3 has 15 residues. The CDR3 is CASSSSGGAPYGYTF. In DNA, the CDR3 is TGTGCCAGTAGTAGCTCAGGGGGCGCCCCCTATGGCTACACCTTC.

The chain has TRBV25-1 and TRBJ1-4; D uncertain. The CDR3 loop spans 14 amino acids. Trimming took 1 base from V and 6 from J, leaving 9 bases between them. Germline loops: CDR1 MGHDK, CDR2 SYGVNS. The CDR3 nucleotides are TGTGCCAGCAGTGAATTGTGGGGAGATGAAAAACTGTTTTTT. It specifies CASSELWGDEKLFF.

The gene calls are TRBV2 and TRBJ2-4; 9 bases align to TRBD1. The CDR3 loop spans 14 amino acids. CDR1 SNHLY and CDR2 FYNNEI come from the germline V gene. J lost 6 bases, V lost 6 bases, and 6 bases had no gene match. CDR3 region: CASSDGTGINIQYF. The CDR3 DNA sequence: TGTGCCAGCAGCGATGGGACAGGGATAAACATTCAGTACTTC.

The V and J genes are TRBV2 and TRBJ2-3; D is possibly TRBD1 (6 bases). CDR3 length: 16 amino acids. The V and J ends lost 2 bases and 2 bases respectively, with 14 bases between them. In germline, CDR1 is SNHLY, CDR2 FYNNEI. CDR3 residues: CASSEFGDTNTDTQYF. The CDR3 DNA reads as TGTGCCAGCAGTGAATTTGGGGACACGAACACAGATACGCAGTATTTT.

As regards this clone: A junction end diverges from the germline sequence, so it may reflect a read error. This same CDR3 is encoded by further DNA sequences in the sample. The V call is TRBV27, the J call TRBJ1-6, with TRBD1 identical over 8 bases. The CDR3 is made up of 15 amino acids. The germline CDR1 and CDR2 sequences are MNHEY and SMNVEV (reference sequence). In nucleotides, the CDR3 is TGTGCCAGCAGCTTGAGTACAGGGGGTAATTCCCCCCTCCACTTT. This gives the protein CASSLSTGGNSPLHF.

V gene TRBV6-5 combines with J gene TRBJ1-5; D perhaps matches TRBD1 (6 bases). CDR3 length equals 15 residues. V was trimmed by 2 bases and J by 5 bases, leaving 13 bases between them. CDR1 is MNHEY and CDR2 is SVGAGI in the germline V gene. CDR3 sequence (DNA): TGTGCCAGCAGTTACCGGGCCGAGGGGGATCAGCCCCAGCATTTT. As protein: CASSYRAEGDQPQHF.

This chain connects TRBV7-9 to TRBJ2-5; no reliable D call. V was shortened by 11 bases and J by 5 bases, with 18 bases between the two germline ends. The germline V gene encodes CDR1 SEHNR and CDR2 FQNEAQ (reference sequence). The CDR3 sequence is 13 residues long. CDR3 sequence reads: CASEDSLVETQYF. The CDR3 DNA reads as TGTGCCTCCGAAGATAGTTTAGTGGAGACCCAGTACTTC. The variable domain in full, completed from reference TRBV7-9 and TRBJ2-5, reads DTGVSQNPRHKITKRGQNVTFRCDPISEHNRLYWYRQTLGQGPEFLTYFQNEAQLEKSRLLSDRFSAERPKGSFSTLEIQRTEQGDSAMYLCASEDSLVETQYFGPGTRLLVL.

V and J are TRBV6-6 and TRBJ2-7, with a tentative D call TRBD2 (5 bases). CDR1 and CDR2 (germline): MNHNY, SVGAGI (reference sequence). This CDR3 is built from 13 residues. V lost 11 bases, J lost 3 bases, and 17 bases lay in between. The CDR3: CAALRGGSYEQYF. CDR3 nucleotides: TGTGCCGCCCTCCGGGGTGGGAGCTACGAGCAGTACTTC.

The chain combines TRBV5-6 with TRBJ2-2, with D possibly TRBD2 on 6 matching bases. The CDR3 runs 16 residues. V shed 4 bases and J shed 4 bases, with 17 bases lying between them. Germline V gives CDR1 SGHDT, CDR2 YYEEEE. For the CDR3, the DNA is TGTGCCAGCAGCCCGCGACGGGACTTCGTCACCGGGGAGCTGTTTTTT. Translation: CASSPRRDFVTGELFF.